In its sample, the clone carrying this T cell receptor (beta chain) ranks as medium-sized (0.01 to 0.1%). MiXCR, applied by TCRdb to the PCR reads, yields one record per CDR3 protein. Of about 19,000 distinct CDR3 sequences listed, about 53% are singletons. The sample belongs to a study of CD4 and CD8 cells across lung adenocarcinoma regions. The V gene's germline CDR1 is MNHNS and CDR2 SASEGT. The CDR3 covers 15 residues. The trim removed 6 bases at V and 4 bases at J, leaving 7 bases unmatched. Localized lung adenocarcinoma, a non-small cell lung cancer, affected the donors. The sequencing sample was made of CD8+ T cells from the margin of a lung tumor. This chain links TRBV6-1 with TRBJ2-1; 9 bases align to TRBD1. This sequence was found in a male donor with lung adenocarcinoma. The CD4 and CD8 labels of this study may be unreliable. CDR3 sequence (DNA): TGTGCCAGCAGACAGGACAGGGGAACTTACAATGAGCAGTTCTTC. It yields the protein CASRQDRGTYNEQFF.